This T cell receptor (beta chain) comes out of a study of T cell repertoires in cytomegalovirus infection (dated by TCRdb to about 2019). Regarding the research as a whole: Donor HLA type was relevant to the analysis, as public TCR beta signatures indicated carriage of CMV infection together with the matching HLA type.

A few counts support this clonotype. This receptor's antigen is unknown. No base qualities exist here, and no much larger clone lies one base off it. Sequenced using an Illumina HiSeq 1500. TCRdb's own reprocessing of the public reads used fastp at Q25 and MiXCR and kept productive beta chains. Identical CDR3 protein sequences are pooled into one entry, listed with their most common genes and DNA. The sample has some 400,000 distinct CDR3 sequences on record, 18% of them singletons. In total, the top ten clones hold 7.5% to 9.5% of the sample. Study-level results and caveats: The ex vivo response was dominated by HLA-C-restricted CMV-specific TCR beta clonotypes, and the single most frequent clonotype in two of eight donors was supplied by these HLA-C-restricted clonotypes. In both this cohort and an independent cohort of approximately 350 donors, the cumulative frequency of public TCR beta family members distinguished carriers of CMV infection plus the relevant HLA type.

The junction shows trimming of 6 bases on V and 4 bases on J, plus 13 bases between the germline ends. From cysteine to phenylalanine, the CDR3 is 14 amino acids long. CDR3 DNA is the only sequence kept; it has 42 bases, read in frame from the first base. Sequencing used PBMCs. The chain couples TRBV12-3 or TRBV12-4 to TRBJ2-1, with no confident D gene call. The sequence derives from a human donor in good health (CMV status not recorded). Some clones in this sample may be carry-over from other donors' samples. The base sequence is TGTGCCAGCAGACCTAGTACTTATTACAATGAGCAGTTCTTC. This translates into CASRPSTYYNEQFF.